This T cell receptor (beta chain) is from a study of human versus mouse CDR3 diversity and MHC coevolution. General study points: Human CDR3s averaged more deletions and insertions than mouse CDR3s. Humans had the largest estimated TCR beta repertoire, 1.5 million to 2 million clonotypes.

Measured with immunoSEQ multiplex PCR; TCRdb has only the in-frame clones, and not every one. The sample includes roughly 80,000 clones, over 85% seen only once; the top ten take around 1.3%. As concerns this clone: Its antigen is undetermined.

Sorting isolated naive CD4 T cells lacking CD45RO and expressing CD62L. Material for sequencing was naive CD4+ T cells from blood. Subset in this sample: CD45RO-negative CD62L-positive naive CD4 T cells. This clonotype was obtained from a person aged 30 to 70 in good health.

CDR3 sequence: CASSLASGRLGYEQYF. The DNA of the CDR3 is TGTGCCAGCTCACTAGCTAGCGGGAGACTAGGCTACGAGCAGTACTTC. This chain connects TRBV18 to TRBJ2-7; 10 bases fit TRBD2. This CDR3 is 16 amino acids long. Germline CDR1 is KGHSH and CDR2 is LQKENI. J lost 3 bases, V lost 4 bases, and 9 bases had no gene match.